What follows describes a single TCR beta chain. The authors reverse transcribed 0.5 to 1 ug RNA with random hexamers. One entry per CDR3 protein, called by TCRdb with MiXCR from the immunoSEQ multiplex PCR reads. The data contain around 170,000 distinct CDR3 sequences, around 95% of them singletons. The sample originates from a study of CD8 T cells in Susac syndrome. The V gene end was trimmed by 1 base and the J gene end by 7 bases; junction bases not matched to a gene: 10. The germline CDR1 and CDR2 sequences are SGDLS and YYNGEE. The CDR3 sequence is 16 residues long. Sequencing was performed on CD4+ T cells from PBMCs. The sequence came from a human donor with Susac syndrome. V usage is TRBV9 and J usage is TRBJ2-2, with 7 bases matching TRBD1. This CDR3 is CASSVSGTGVIGELFF. The CDR3 nucleotides are TGTGCCAGCAGCGTATCGGGAACAGGGGTGATCGGGGAGCTGTTTTTT.